This T cell receptor (beta chain) was recovered during a study of CD8 T cells in ankylosing spondylitis. Germline CDR1 reads WSHSY; CDR2 reads SAAADI. The CDR3 runs 14 residues. The ends lost 8 bases at V and 3 bases at J; junction bases unmatched: 4. This clonotype was counted between two and nine times. Its antigen is unknown. Study-wide findings and caveats: In ankylosing spondylitis blood, a motif of fewer than 10 highly homologous TCR beta variants appeared characteristic.

Using its own MiXCR run on the 5' RACE reads, TCRdb lists one record per CDR3 protein. Here the sample spans about 210,000 distinct CDR3 sequences, 7% to 8% being singletons. The origin of this receptor is a male donor with ankylosing spondylitis. V and J are TRBV10-2 and TRBJ2-1, with 10 bases lining up with TRBD2. Sequencing used blood, either unsorted or a sorted T cell fraction (not recorded which). The DNA for the CDR3 is TGCGCCAGCGGACCTAGCGGGAGCTACAATGAGCAGTTCTTC. Translation gives CASGPSGSYNEQFF.